This is a list of T cell receptor beta chains from one sample in a study of PD-1 blockade in classical Hodgkin lymphoma. Only in-frame clones appear in the TCRdb table, and some are missing; sequencing was by immunoSEQ multiplex PCR. This sample has 25,000 to 30,000 clones; 70% to 90% occur once, and the top ten carry 0.4% to 0.45%. The specimen comprised CD4+ T cells from blood, sampled before the fourth cycle of nivolumab. The source of these receptors is a human donor with classical Hodgkin lymphoma. The CDR3 runs from the conserved cysteine through the conserved F or W. The D gene is left open where the match is weak. Where a row states a size, it is once, few, many or the class of an expanded clone; other rows omit it.

J: TRBJ1-2
size: NA
V: TRBV28
D: NA
DNA: TGTGCCAGCAGTTTAAGGGCCGGGACGCAGAGAGTCGGGATAGGTGGCTACACCTTC
CDR3: CASSLRAGTQRVGIGGYTF

J: TRBJ2-1
size: NA
V: TRBV5-4
D: NA
DNA: TGTGCCAGCAGCTTGGACTACAATGAGCAGTTCTTC
CDR3: CASSLDYNEQFF

J: TRBJ2-1
size: NA
V: TRBV15
D: NA
DNA: TGTGCCACCAGCAGAGATCCTACACTAGGCCTCAATGAGCAGTTCTTC
CDR3: CATSRDPTLGLNEQFF

J: TRBJ2-5
size: NA
V: TRBV2
D: TRBD1
DNA: TGTGCCAGCAGTGAACAGGGGGTCATGGAGACCCAGTACTTC
CDR3: CASSEQGVMETQYF

J: TRBJ2-7
size: once
V: TRBV11-2
D: NA
DNA: TGTGCCAGCAGCTTTGTTCGTGGGTCCTACGAGCAGTACTTC
CDR3: CASSFVRGSYEQYF

J: TRBJ2-5
size: NA
V: TRBV4-1
D: NA
DNA: TGCGCCAGCAGCCGTGGACCCCTGGGAGAGACCCAGTACTTC
CDR3: CASSRGPLGETQYF

J: TRBJ2-2
size: once
V: TRBV5-1
D: TRBD2
DNA: TGCGCCAGCAGAAACCAGCGGGAGGGGGACACCGGGGAGCTGTTTTTT
CDR3: CASRNQREGDTGELFF

J: TRBJ2-1
size: NA
V: TRBV29-1
D: NA
DNA: TGCAGCGTTGAAGGTTATAGGGATGAGCAGTTCTTC
CDR3: CSVEGYRDEQFF

J: TRBJ2-7
size: NA
V: TRBV4-2
D: NA
DNA: TGTGCCAGCAGCCAAGGAGGGCTGGGGCCCTACGAGCAGTACTTC
CDR3: CASSQGGLGPYEQYF

J: TRBJ1-6
size: NA
V: TRBV18
D: TRBD1
DNA: TGTGCCAGCTCACCACGACAGGGGGCCGCTAATTCACCCCTCCACTTT
CDR3: CASSPRQGAANSPLHF

J: TRBJ2-7
size: NA
V: TRBV28
D: TRBD2
DNA: TGTGCCAGCAACGGACTAGCGGGAGAGGTACACGAGCAGTACTTC
CDR3: CASNGLAGEVHEQYF

J: TRBJ1-4
size: NA
V: TRBV5-5
D: NA
DNA: TGTGCCAGCAGCTTGGAACCAGCAACTAATGAAAAACTGTTTTTT
CDR3: CASSLEPATNEKLFF

J: TRBJ2-3
size: NA
V: TRBV9
D: TRBD2
DNA: TGTGCCAGCAGCGTGGGCCTCTCTCGGGGGGGCCAAGATACGCAGTATTTT
CDR3: CASSVGLSRGGQDTQYF

J: TRBJ2-1
size: NA
V: TRBV11-2
D: TRBD1
DNA: TGTGCCAGCAGCTCACGGACAGGGGCATACAATGAGCAGTTCTTC
CDR3: CASSSRTGAYNEQFF

J: TRBJ2-7
size: once
V: TRBV28
D: TRBD2
DNA: TGTGCCAGCAGGACCGGGACTAGAGATGCCTACGAGCAGTACTTC
CDR3: CASRTGTRDAYEQYF

J: TRBJ1-2
size: NA
V: TRBV28
D: NA
DNA: TGTGCCAGCAGTTCCCCGACAGGTAGTTATGGCTACACCTTC
CDR3: CASSSPTGSYGYTF

J: TRBJ1-1
size: few
V: TRBV5-1
D: NA
DNA: TGCGCCAGCAGCACACAGGGAAACACTGAAGCTTTCTTT
CDR3: CASSTQGNTEAFF

J: TRBJ1-2
size: once
V: TRBV28
D: NA
DNA: TGTGCCAGCAGTTTAAGACAGGTTTCCTATGGCTACACCTTC
CDR3: CASSLRQVSYGYTF

J: TRBJ2-4
size: NA
V: TRBV7-2
D: NA
DNA: TGTGCCAGCAGCTTAGACCTAGCCCTCATAGGCATTCAGTACTTC
CDR3: CASSLDLALIGIQYF

J: TRBJ1-1
size: NA
V: TRBV7-9
D: NA
DNA: TGTGCCAGCAGCTTACTTGGTTGGACTGAAGCTTTCTTT
CDR3: CASSLLGWTEAFF

J: TRBJ2-1
size: NA
V: TRBV15
D: NA
DNA: TGTGCCACCAGGGGTTTGGGGACCTACAATGAGCAGTTCTTC
CDR3: CATRGLGTYNEQFF

J: TRBJ1-3
size: NA
V: TRBV7-9
D: NA
DNA: TGTGCCAGCAGCGAACAGGGTTCTGGAAACACCATATATTTT
CDR3: CASSEQGSGNTIYF

J: TRBJ2-2
size: NA
V: TRBV10-2
D: TRBD2
DNA: TGCGCCAGCAGTCCTACTAGCGGGAGGGCCGGGGAGCTGTTTTTT
CDR3: CASSPTSGRAGELFF

J: TRBJ2-3
size: NA
V: TRBV10-1
D: NA
DNA: TGCGCCAGCAGTCCGGGATCTGAGGTAGATACGCAGTATTTT
CDR3: CASSPGSEVDTQYF

J: TRBJ1-3
size: NA
V: TRBV5-4
D: NA
DNA: TGTGCCAGCAGCTATCCAGGGACTGGAAACACCATATATTTT
CDR3: CASSYPGTGNTIYF

J: TRBJ2-7
size: NA
V: TRBV6-1
D: NA
DNA: TGTGCCAGCAGCGTTCGACAGGACTCCTACGAGCAGTACTTC
CDR3: CASSVRQDSYEQYF

J: TRBJ1-1
size: few
V: TRBV7-2
D: NA
DNA: TGTGCCAGCAGCCCAAACAGGGACACTGAAGCTTTCTTT
CDR3: CASSPNRDTEAFF

J: TRBJ1-6
size: few
V: TRBV4-1
D: TRBD1
DNA: TGCGCCAGCAGCCAGCGGGACAGGGTGGTTTCCTATAATTCACCCCTCCACTTT
CDR3: CASSQRDRVVSYNSPLHF

J: TRBJ2-3
size: NA
V: TRBV5-1
D: TRBD2
DNA: TGCGCCAGCAGCTCCGCCGGGGGGGCTTCGGTCTATACGCAGTATTTT
CDR3: CASSSAGGASVYTQYF

J: TRBJ2-2
size: once
V: TRBV6-4
D: NA
DNA: TGTGCCAGCAGTGACCGGGGGACCGGGGAGCTGTTTTTT
CDR3: CASSDRGTGELFF

J: TRBJ1-3
size: NA
V: TRBV18
D: NA
DNA: TGTGCCAGCTCACCGCTCCCTAGCTTCAGCTCTGGAAACACCATATATTTT
CDR3: CASSPLPSFSSGNTIYF

J: TRBJ1-4
size: NA
V: TRBV5-1
D: NA
DNA: TGCGCCAGCAGCTTGGCTACCGGGGCCACTAATGAAAAACTGTTTTTT
CDR3: CASSLATGATNEKLFF

J: TRBJ2-4
size: few
V: TRBV5-1
D: NA
DNA: TGCGCCAGCAGCCCGTCCGTGGGACCCCTAGCCAAAAACATTCAGTACTTC
CDR3: CASSPSVGPLAKNIQYF

J: TRBJ2-1
size: NA
V: TRBV19
D: TRBD2
DNA: TGTGCCAGTAGTAGGGCAGTGGGGACTAGCGGGAGGGGTTACAATGAGCAGTTCTTC
CDR3: CASSRAVGTSGRGYNEQFF

J: TRBJ2-6
size: NA
V: TRBV19
D: NA
DNA: TGTGCCAGTACGGCCCACGGGCAAGCTGGGGCCAACGTCCTGACTTTC
CDR3: CASTAHGQAGANVLTF

J: TRBJ2-7
size: once
V: TRBV11-1
D: NA
DNA: TGTGCCAGCAGCCCACAGGTGATTGGGAGTTACGAGCAGTACTTC
CDR3: CASSPQVIGSYEQYF

J: TRBJ2-2
size: few
V: TRBV5-5
D: NA
DNA: TGTGCCAGCAGCTTGGAATGGAACACCGGGGAGCTGTTTTTT
CDR3: CASSLEWNTGELFF

J: TRBJ2-2
size: NA
V: TRBV7-2
D: NA
DNA: TGTGCCAGCAGCCTATCATACACCGGGGAGCTGTTTTTT
CDR3: CASSLSYTGELFF

J: TRBJ2-1
size: NA
V: TRBV6-6
D: TRBD1
DNA: TGTGCCAGCAGTTACTGGGACAGCTCCTACAATGAGCAGTTCTTC
CDR3: CASSYWDSSYNEQFF

J: TRBJ2-1
size: NA
V: TRBV7-2
D: NA
DNA: TGTGCCAGCAGCTTAGTGAGGGCCGGCAATGAGCAGTTCTTC
CDR3: CASSLVRAGNEQFF

J: TRBJ2-1
size: NA
V: TRBV19
D: TRBD2
DNA: TGTGCCAGTAGTATAAGGGGACGTCTAGCGGGGGACAATGAGCAGTTCTTC
CDR3: CASSIRGRLAGDNEQFF

J: TRBJ1-1
size: NA
V: TRBV29-1
D: NA
DNA: TGCAGCGTTGGCAACCTGGGGGGGTTTAGTGTGAACACTGAAGCTTTCTTT
CDR3: CSVGNLGGFSVNTEAFF

J: TRBJ1-2
size: NA
V: TRBV18
D: TRBD1
DNA: TGTGCCAGCTCCCCCGGGACAGGGGGCTTGCGTGGCTACACCTTC
CDR3: CASSPGTGGLRGYTF

J: TRBJ2-7
size: NA
V: TRBV10-3
D: TRBD2
DNA: TGTGCCATCAGTGAGTTAGCGGGGAGCTCCTACGAGCAGTACTTC
CDR3: CAISELAGSSYEQYF

J: TRBJ2-7
size: NA
V: TRBV28
D: TRBD1
DNA: TGTGCCAGCAGTTATTACCTCGACAGGGGCGGAAACGAGCAGTACTTC
CDR3: CASSYYLDRGGNEQYF

J: TRBJ2-7
size: few
V: TRBV10-3
D: NA
DNA: TGTGCCATCAGTAACCGACAGTTATACGAGCAGTACTTC
CDR3: CAISNRQLYEQYF

J: TRBJ2-1
size: NA
V: TRBV7-2
D: NA
DNA: TGTGCCAGCAGCTTAAATCGTTACAATGAGCAGTTCTTC
CDR3: CASSLNRYNEQFF

J: TRBJ2-6
size: NA
V: TRBV7-7
D: TRBD1
DNA: TGTGCCAGCAGCCCCGGACAGGGAAAAAGTGGGGCCAACGTCCTGACTTTC
CDR3: CASSPGQGKSGANVLTF

J: TRBJ2-1
size: NA
V: TRBV5-4
D: TRBD2
DNA: TGTGCCAGCAGCTTGCCGCTAGCGGACAATGAGCAGTTCTTC
CDR3: CASSLPLADNEQFF